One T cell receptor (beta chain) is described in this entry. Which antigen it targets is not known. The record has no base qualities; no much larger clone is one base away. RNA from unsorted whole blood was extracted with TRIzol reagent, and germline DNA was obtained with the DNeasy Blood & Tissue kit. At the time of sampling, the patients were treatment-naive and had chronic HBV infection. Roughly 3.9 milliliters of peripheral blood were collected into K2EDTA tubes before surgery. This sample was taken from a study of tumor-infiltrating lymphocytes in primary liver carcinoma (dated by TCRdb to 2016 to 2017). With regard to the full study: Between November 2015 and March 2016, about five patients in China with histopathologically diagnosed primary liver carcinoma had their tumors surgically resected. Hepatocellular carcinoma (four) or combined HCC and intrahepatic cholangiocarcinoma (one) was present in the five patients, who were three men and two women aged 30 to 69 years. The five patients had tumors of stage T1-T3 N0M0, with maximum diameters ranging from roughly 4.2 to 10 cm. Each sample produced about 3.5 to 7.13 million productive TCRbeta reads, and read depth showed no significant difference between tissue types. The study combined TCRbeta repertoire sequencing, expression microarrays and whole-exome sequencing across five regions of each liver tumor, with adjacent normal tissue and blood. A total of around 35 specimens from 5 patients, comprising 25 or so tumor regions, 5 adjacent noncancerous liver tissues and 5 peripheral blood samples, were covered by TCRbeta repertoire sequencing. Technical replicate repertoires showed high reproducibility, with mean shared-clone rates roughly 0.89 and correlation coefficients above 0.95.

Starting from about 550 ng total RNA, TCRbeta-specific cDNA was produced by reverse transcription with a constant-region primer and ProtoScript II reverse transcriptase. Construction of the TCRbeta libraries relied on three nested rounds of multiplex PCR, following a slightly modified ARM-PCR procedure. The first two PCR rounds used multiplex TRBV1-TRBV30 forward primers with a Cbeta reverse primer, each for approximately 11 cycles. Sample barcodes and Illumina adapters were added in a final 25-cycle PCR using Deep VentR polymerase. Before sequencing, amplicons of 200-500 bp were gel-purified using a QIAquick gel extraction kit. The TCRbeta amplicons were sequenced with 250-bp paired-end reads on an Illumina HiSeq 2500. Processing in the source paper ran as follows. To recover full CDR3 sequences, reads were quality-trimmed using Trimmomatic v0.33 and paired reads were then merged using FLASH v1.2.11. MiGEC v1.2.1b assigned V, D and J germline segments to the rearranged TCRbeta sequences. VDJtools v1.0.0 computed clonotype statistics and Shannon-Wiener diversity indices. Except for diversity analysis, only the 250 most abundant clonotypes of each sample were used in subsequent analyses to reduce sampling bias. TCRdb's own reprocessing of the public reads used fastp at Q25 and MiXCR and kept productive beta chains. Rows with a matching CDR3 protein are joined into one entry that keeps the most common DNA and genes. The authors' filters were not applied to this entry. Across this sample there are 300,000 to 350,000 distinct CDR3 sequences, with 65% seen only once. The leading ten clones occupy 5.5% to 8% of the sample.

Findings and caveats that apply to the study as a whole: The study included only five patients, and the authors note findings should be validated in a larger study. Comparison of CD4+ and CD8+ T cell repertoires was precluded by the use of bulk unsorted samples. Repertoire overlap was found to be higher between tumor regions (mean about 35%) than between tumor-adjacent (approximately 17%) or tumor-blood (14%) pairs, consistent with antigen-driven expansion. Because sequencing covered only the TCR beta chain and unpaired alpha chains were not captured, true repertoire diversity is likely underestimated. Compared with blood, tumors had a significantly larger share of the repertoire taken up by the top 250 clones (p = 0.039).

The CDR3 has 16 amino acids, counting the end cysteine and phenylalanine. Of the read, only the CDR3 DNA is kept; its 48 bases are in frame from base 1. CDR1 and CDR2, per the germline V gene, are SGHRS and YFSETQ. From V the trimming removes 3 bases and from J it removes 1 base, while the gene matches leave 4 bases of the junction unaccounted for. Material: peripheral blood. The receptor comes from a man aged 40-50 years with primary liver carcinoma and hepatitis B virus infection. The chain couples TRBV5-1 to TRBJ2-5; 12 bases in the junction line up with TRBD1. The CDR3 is CASSSTGQGAQETQYF. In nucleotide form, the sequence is TGCGCCAGCAGCTCCACGGGACAGGGGGCCCAAGAGACCCAGTACTTC.